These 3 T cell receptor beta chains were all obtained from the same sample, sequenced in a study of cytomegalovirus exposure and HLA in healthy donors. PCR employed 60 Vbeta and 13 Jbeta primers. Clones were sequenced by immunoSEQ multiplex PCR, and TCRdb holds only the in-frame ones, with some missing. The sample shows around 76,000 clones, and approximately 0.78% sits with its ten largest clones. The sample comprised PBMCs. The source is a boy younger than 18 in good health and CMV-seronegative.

The DNA of the CDR3 is TGCGCCAGCAGCCTTAGCGGGAGGGGTGAGACCCAGTACTTC. Encoded protein: CASSLSGRGETQYF. The rearrangement links TRBV5-1 to TRBJ2-5, with 11 bases fitting TRBD2. This CDR3 is 14 amino acids long. The V gene's germline CDR1 is SGHRS and CDR2 YFSETQ. With V trimmed by 4 bases and J by 5 bases, 4 bases remained unmatched.

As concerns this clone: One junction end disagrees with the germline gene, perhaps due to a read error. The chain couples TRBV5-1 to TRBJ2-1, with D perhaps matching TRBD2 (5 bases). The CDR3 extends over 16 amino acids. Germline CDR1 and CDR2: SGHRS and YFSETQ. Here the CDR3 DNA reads TGCGCCAGCAGCTTGGGGAGCGGAAGCTCCGACAATGAGCAGTTCTTC. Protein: CASSLGSGSSDNEQFF.

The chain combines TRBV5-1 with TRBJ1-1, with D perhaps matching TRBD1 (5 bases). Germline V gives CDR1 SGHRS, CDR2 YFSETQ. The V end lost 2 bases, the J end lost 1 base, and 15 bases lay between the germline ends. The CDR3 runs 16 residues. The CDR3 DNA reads TGCGCCAGCAGCTTTACGCGGGAAAGGGGGAACACTGAAGCTTTCTTT. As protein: CASSFTRERGNTEAFF.